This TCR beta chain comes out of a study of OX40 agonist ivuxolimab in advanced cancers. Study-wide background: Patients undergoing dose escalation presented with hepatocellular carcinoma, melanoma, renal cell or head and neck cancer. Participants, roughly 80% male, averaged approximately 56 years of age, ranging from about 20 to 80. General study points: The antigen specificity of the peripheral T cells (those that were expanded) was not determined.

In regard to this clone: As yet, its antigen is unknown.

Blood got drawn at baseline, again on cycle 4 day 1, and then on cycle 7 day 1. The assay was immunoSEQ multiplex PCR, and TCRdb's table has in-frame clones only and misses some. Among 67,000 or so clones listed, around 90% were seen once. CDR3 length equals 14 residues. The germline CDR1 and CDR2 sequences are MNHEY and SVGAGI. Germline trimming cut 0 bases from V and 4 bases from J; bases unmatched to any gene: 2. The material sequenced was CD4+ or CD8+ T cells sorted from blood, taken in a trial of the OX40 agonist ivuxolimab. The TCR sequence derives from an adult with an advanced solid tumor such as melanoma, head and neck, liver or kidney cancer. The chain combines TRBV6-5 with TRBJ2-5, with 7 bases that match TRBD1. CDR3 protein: CASSYSGGGETQYF. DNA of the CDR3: TGTGCCAGCAGTTACTCAGGGGGCGGAGAGACCCAGTACTTC.